These 9 T cell receptor beta chains share one sample of origin, sequenced in a study of blood T cell repertoires in COVID-19. Some clones are missing from TCRdb's copy, which holds only in-frame ones; the method was immunoSEQ multiplex PCR. The table includes roughly 120,000 clones, 80% to 95% detected once. The sequenced sample consisted of peripheral blood. These receptors came from a man between 45 and 60 years old with COVID-19, enrolled during active disease.

This chain uses TRBV2 with TRBJ1-1; D is possibly TRBD1 (5 bases). Per the germline V gene, CDR1 is SNHLY and CDR2 is FYNNEI. This CDR3 spans 13 amino acids. V was shortened by 5 bases and J by 6 bases, with 13 bases between the two germline ends. CDR3 sequence reads: CASSQHQGAEAFF. The CDR3 DNA sequence: TGTGCCAGCAGTCAACACCAGGGCGCTGAAGCTTTCTTT.

The V and J genes are TRBV4-1 and TRBJ1-5; 10 nucleotides line up with TRBD1. There are 14 residues in the CDR3. The germline gives CDR1 MGHRA, CDR2 YSYEKL. V trimming: 3 bases; J trimming: 4 bases; junction bases outside the gene matches: 0. For the CDR3, the DNA is TGCGCCAGCAGCCAGGGACAGGGGAATCAGCCCCAGCATTTT. It codes for CASSQGQGNQPQHF.

This clone occurred once. This sequence joins TRBV21-1 and TRBJ2-7; the DNA was not used to check the table's D call, TRBD1. TRBV21-1 is noted as a pseudogene. This CDR3 spans 18 amino acids. CDR3 DNA: TGTGCCAGCAGCATCTTTGGTCGGGGACAGGGGATCAGGTACGAGCAGTACTTC. This translates into CASSIFGRGQGIRYEQYF.

The genes are TRBV13 and TRBJ1-2; 8 nucleotides line up with TRBD1. This CDR3 is 11 amino acids long. Looked up from germline, CDR1 is PRHDT and CDR2 is FYEKMQ (reference sequence). V lost 5 bases and J lost 14; bases outside the gene matches: 7. This CDR3 reads CASSGTGLATF. The CDR3 DNA reads as TGTGCCAGCAGCGGGACAGGTCTCGCTACCTTC.

This chain uses TRBV9 with TRBJ2-2, with 8 bases lining up with TRBD2. Germline V gene data show CDR1 as SGDLS and CDR2 as YYNGEE. The junction had 12 bases not matched to a gene; V was cut back by 3 bases and J by 2 bases. This CDR3 spans 18 amino acids. In DNA form, the CDR3 reads TGTGCCAGCAGCGACCCCACCCATAGCGGGGAAAACACCGGGGAGCTGTTTTTT. Translation gives CASSDPTHSGENTGELFF.

This chain joins TRBV6-4 and TRBJ2-2; no definite D call. This CDR3 comprises 13 residues. Germline loops: CDR1 MRHNA, CDR2 SNTAGT. V was trimmed by 6 bases and J by 4 bases, leaving 9 bases between them. The CDR3 sequence is CASRNSFTGELFF. The DNA of the CDR3 is TGTGCCAGCAGGAACAGTTTCACCGGGGAGCTGTTTTTT.

V is TRBV2 and J is TRBJ2-7; 10 bases are shared with TRBD2. Germline values: CDR1 SNHLY, CDR2 FYNNEI. Trimming at V came to 7 bases and at J to 4 bases, leaving 7 bases not matched to a gene. The CDR3 extends over 14 amino acids. This chain's CDR3 is CASIPGLASYEQYF. CDR3 nucleotides: TGTGCCAGCATCCCGGGACTAGCGAGTTACGAGCAGTACTTC.

The CDR3 sequence is CASSYRGGQETQYF. The CDR3 bases are TGTGCCAGCAGCTACCGAGGAGGGCAAGAGACCCAGTACTTC. The gene calls are TRBV7-9 and TRBJ2-5, with D possibly TRBD2 on 6 matching bases. CDR3 length equals 14 residues. CDR1 SEHNR and CDR2 FQNEAQ come from the germline V gene (reference sequence). V was trimmed by 4 bases and J by 2 bases, leaving 11 bases between them.

The chain combines TRBV7-2 with TRBJ2-3; maybe TRBD2 (6 bases). Germline assignment: CDR1 SGHTA and CDR2 FQGNSA. Trimming cost V 1 base and J 4 bases, with 9 bases left between them. This CDR3 is 14 amino acids long. DNA for the CDR3: TGTGCCAGCAGCTTAGGACCTAGCGCAGATACGCAGTATTTT. It specifies CASSLGPSADTQYF.